This T cell receptor beta chain stems from a study of T-cell memory formation after mild COVID-19 (dated by TCRdb to the early 2020s). As for the study more broadly: Most TCR sequence clusters were specific to one of the two donors. The cohort comprised two young, previously healthy adult volunteers, one female and one male. Longitudinal TCRalpha and TCRbeta repertoire sequencing tracked T-cell clones expanding and contracting after mild COVID-19 in a couple of donors.

The instrument given in TCRdb is Illumina NovaSeq 6000. Using 5'RACE with constant-segment primers, TCRalpha and TCRbeta cDNA libraries were constructed, with sample barcodes and unique molecular identifiers added in the process. Trizol reagent was used to extract RNA from every sample. Amplification of the libraries took two PCR steps, and the second step added a second sample barcode plus Illumina TruSeq adapters. Sequencing of the libraries was done on an Illumina NovaSeq, producing 2 x 150 bp paired-end reads. Processing in the source paper ran as follows. The reads were demultiplexed and collapsed into UMI-guided consensus sequences using migec v1.2.7. Using mixcr v2.1.11, UMI consensuses were aligned to TRA and TRB V and J templates and then assembled into clonotypes. A clonotype was counted as expanded or contracted only if both edgeR and NoisET called the change significant, with noise models trained on biological replicates. For edgeR calls, the thresholds were a false discovery rate-adjusted p below 0.01 and a log2 fold-change of 1. As an exploratory analysis of dynamics, max-normalized trajectories of the 1000 most abundant clonotypes were examined with PCA combined with hierarchical clustering. Each responding clone was given a CD4 or CD8 phenotype based on the CD4+ and CD8+ repertoires, which had been sequenced separately. The public reads were reanalyzed by TCRdb: fastp trimming at Q25, MiXCR alignment, in-frame beta chains only. Rows matching on CDR3 protein sequence are summarized as one entry with the most common DNA and genes. The V and J calls come from TCRdb's annotation, not from the publication. The sample table contains under 550,000 distinct CDR3 sequences; only one count was recorded for 15% to 20% of them. 9% to 15% of the sample is in the top ten clones.

Results and caveats for the whole study, not just this receptor: Contracting CD4+ clones turned up mainly in the CM and EM memory subsets, whereas EMRA was where CD8+ clones were enriched. Clones contracting from day 15 to 85 had balanced CD4/CD8 phenotypes, while a second wave expanding from day 15 to 37 was biased towards CD4+. Only a couple of mild cases were covered in the study, and larger cohorts including severe cases with pre-infection samples were considered necessary. SARS-CoV-2 specificity of the second-wave clones peaking on day 37 was not confirmed. The detection of some responding clones in pre-infection memory suggests that pre-existing cross-reactive memory T cells joined the SARS-CoV-2 response.

Ficoll-Paque density gradient centrifugation was used to isolate PBMCs. As for this clonotype: Its antigen target is currently unknown. No clone much larger than this one lies a single base away; base qualities are absent.

The CDR3 contains 16 residues, cysteine and phenylalanine counted. CDR3 DNA is the only sequence kept; it has 48 bases, read in frame from the first base. The germline V and J ends show losses of 5 bases and 3 bases respectively, and no gene match explains 10 bases of the junction. The sequence links TRBV12-3 or TRBV12-4 to TRBJ1-3; TRBD1 agrees with 7 junctional bases. Material: PBMCs or a T cell subset sorted from them (not recorded which). The TCR comes from an adult woman who had mild COVID-19 (a few samples of this study predate the infection). The sample titles of this study are shuffled in the database, so cell type and time point are left out; the donor was told from shared clones. The DNA sequence is as follows: TGTGCCAGCAGTCTCGACAGGGTCCCTAATGGAAACACCATATATTTT. The encoded protein is CASSLDRVPNGNTIYF.